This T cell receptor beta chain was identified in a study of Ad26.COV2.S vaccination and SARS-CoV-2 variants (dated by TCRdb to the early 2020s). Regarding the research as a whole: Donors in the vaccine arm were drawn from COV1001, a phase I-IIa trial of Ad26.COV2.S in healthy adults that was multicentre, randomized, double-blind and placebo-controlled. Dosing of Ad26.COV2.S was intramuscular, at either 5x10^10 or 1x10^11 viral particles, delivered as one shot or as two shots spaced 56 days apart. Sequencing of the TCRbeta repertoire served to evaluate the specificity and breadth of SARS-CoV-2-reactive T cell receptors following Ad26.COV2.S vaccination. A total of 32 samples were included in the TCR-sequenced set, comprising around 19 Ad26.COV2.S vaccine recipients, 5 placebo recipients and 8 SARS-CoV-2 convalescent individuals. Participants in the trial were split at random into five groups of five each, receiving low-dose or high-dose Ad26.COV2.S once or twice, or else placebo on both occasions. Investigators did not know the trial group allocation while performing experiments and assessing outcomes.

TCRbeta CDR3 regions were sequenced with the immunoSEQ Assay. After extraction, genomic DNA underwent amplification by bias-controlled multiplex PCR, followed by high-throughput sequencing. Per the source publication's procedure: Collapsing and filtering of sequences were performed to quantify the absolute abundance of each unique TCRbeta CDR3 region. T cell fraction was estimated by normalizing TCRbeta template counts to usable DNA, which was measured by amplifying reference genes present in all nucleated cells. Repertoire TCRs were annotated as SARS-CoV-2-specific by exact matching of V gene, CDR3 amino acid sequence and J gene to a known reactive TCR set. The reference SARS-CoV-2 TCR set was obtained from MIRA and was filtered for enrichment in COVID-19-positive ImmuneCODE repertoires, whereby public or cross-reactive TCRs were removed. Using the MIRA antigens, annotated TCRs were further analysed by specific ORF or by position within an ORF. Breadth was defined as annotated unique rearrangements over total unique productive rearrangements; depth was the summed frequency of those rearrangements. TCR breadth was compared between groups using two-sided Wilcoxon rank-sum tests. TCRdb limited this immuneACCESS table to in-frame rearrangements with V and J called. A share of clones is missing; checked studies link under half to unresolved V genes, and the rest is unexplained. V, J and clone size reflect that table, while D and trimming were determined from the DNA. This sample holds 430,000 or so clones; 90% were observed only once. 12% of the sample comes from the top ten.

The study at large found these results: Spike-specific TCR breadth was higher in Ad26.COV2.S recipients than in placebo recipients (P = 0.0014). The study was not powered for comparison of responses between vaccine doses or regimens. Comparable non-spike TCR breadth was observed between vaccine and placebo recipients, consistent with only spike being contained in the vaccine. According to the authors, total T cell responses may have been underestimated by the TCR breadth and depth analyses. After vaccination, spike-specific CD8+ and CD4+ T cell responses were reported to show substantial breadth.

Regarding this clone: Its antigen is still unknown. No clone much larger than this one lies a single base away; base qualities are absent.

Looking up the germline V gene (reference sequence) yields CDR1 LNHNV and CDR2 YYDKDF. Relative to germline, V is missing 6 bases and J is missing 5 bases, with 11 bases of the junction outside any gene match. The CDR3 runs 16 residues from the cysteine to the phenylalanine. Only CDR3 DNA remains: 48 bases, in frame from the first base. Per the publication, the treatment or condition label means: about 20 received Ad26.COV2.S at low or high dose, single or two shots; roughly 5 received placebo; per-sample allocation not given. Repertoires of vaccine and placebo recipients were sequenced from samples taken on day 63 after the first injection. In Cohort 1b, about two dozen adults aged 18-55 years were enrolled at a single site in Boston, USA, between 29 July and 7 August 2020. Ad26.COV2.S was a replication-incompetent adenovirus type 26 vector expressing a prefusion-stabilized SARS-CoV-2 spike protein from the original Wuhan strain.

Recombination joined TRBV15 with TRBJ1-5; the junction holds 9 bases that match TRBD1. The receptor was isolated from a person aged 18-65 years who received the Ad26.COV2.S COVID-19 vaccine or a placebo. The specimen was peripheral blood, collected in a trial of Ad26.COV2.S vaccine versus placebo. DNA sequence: TGTGCCACCAGAGATTCCGGGACAGGGTGGGATCAGCCCCAGCATTTT. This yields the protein CATRDSGTGWDQPQHF.